This entry lists 14 T cell receptor beta chains sequenced from one sample in a study of shared clonotypes between healthy human individuals. Profiling relied on immunoSEQ multiplex PCR, and the TCRdb table lists in-frame clones only, not all of them. The sample shows about 2 million clones, about 94% of them seen only once. The naive CD8 population came from CD45RO-negative cells selected for CCR7, without terminally differentiated effector memory CD45RA+ cells. Sequencing input: naive CD8+ T cells sorted from blood. The receptors were sampled from a man between 18 and 35 years old in good health.

In the case of this clone: The identical CDR3 is also encoded by other nucleotide sequences in the sample. The V and J genes are TRBV5-6 and TRBJ2-7, with no clear D. Germline V lookup: CDR1 SGHDT, CDR2 YYEEEE. CDR3 length equals 12 residues. Trimming took 4 bases from V and 3 from J, leaving 8 bases between them. For the CDR3, the DNA is TGTGCCAGCAGCCCTGGCGACTACGAGCAGTACTTC. This translates into CASSPGDYEQYF.

The chain combines TRBV2 with TRBJ2-3; 7 bases are shared with TRBD2. Germline CDR1 SNHLY, CDR2 FYNNEI. The CDR3 covers 14 residues. The J segment lost 3 bases and the V segment lost 6 bases, leaving 6 bases of the junction unmatched. As DNA, the CDR3 is TGTGCCAGCAGGGCTGGACTAGAGACAGATACGCAGTATTTT. Translation gives CASRAGLETDTQYF.

Turning to this clone: The sample carries other DNA sequences with the same CDR3. The J gene is TRBJ2-7, the V gene TRBV11-1; D gene uncertain. The V gene lost 5 bases and the J gene lost 1 base, with 9 bases spanning the gap. Germline V gene data show CDR1 as SGHAT and CDR2 as FQDESV (reference sequence). This CDR3 is built from 13 residues. The CDR3 nucleotides are TGTGCCAGCAGCCTGGCGAGATCCTACGAGCAGTACTTC. This encodes CASSLARSYEQYF.

The table lists this clone with a count of one. J is TRBJ1-5 and V is TRBV19, with TRBD1 as a possible D gene (5 bases). Germline V gene sequence: CDR1 LNHDA, CDR2 SQIVND (reference sequence). The V and J ends lost 4 bases and 0 bases respectively, with 10 bases between them. The CDR3 runs 15 residues. CDR3 residues: CASSTDDSSNQPQHF. DNA for the CDR3: TGTGCCAGTAGTACAGACGACAGTAGCAATCAGCCCCAGCATTTT. Full variable domain (outside the CDR3, taken from reference TRBV19 and TRBJ1-5): DGGITQSPKYLFRKEGQNVTLSCEQNLNHDAMYWYRQDPGQGLRLIYYSQIVNDFQKGDIAEGYSVSREKKESFPLTVTSAQKNPTAFYLCASSTDDSSNQPQHFGDGTRLSIL.

The chain is built from TRBV4-1 and TRBJ2-7; no reliable D call. Germline V CDR1 and CDR2: MGHRA, YSYEKL. The CDR3 loop spans 14 amino acids. Trimming shortened V by 1 base and J by 6 bases, and 13 bases separated the two germline ends. The CDR3 coding sequence is TGCGCCAGCAGCCAAGTGGGTCCAGTCTCCGAGCAGTACTTC. Translation gives CASSQVGPVSEQYF.

The chain links TRBV2 to TRBJ2-1, with TRBD2 identical over 8 bases. With V trimmed by 3 bases and J by 12 bases, 10 bases remained unmatched. The germline V gene has CDR1 SNHLY and CDR2 FYNNEI. The CDR3 is made up of 14 amino acids. The CDR3 DNA is TGTGCCAGCAGTGACCCGGGACTAGGGCGGGGGCAGTTCTTC. Translating gives CASSDPGLGRGQFF.

This chain connects TRBV4-3 to TRBJ2-2; D tentatively reads TRBD1 or TRBD2 (5 bases each). The CDR3 length is 18 residues. Germline CDR1 reads LGHNA; CDR2 reads YSLEER. V lost 2 bases and J lost 1, with 17 bases in between. CDR3 sequence: CASSQWSRDRLNTGELFF. The CDR3 DNA is TGCGCCAGCAGCCAATGGTCAAGGGACCGCCTGAACACCGGGGAGCTGTTTTTT.

This rearrangement joins TRBV15 to TRBJ2-7, with TRBD2 as a possible D gene (5 bases). Germline-derived CDR1 and CDR2 are LNHNV and YYDKDF (reference sequence). CDR3 length: 15 residues. The V and J ends lost 4 bases and 0 bases respectively, with 13 bases between them. CDR3 sequence (DNA): TGTGCCACCAGCACGTCGACGGGAAGCTCCTACGAGCAGTACTTC. The encoded protein is CATSTSTGSSYEQYF.

The chain uses TRBV9 and TRBJ2-1; TRBD2 aligns across 9 bases. Germline V gives CDR1 SGDLS, CDR2 YYNGEE. V was clipped by 0 bases and J by 5 bases; unmatched bases: 3. CDR3 length: 15 residues. The CDR3 bases are TGTGCCAGCAGCGTAGGCCCTAGCGGGAACAATGAGCAGTTCTTC. This gives the protein CASSVGPSGNNEQFF.

This rearrangement joins TRBV28 to TRBJ2-5; the match to TRBD2 covers 11 bases. Trimming at V came to 3 bases and at J to 5 bases, leaving 8 bases not matched to a gene. This CDR3 region has 16 residues. The germline V gene encodes CDR1 MDHEN and CDR2 SYDVKM. In DNA, the CDR3 is TGTGCCAGCAGTTTTTCACGACTAGCGGGGTATGAGACCCAGTACTTC. This encodes CASSFSRLAGYETQYF.

The V and J genes are TRBV4-1 and TRBJ1-1; the D is unclear. CDR1 and CDR2 from the germline V gene are MGHRA and YSYEKL. The germline V and J ends were trimmed by 1 base and 2 bases, with 8 bases remaining between them. The CDR3 length is 14 residues. The CDR3 protein is CASSQGGANTEAFF. CDR3 DNA: TGCGCCAGCAGCCAAGGTGGAGCTAACACTGAAGCTTTCTTT.

On this clone: A much larger clone is a single base away; this may be a read error. The rearrangement joins TRBV9 to TRBJ2-7; 9 bases are shared with TRBD1. CDR3 length: 15 amino acids. V was pared by 4 bases and J by 0 bases, with 5 bases of the junction left unmatched. Germline V gene data show CDR1 as SGDLS and CDR2 as YYNGEE. For the CDR3, the DNA is TGTGCCAGCAGCCATGGACAGGGGCTCTCCTACGAGCAGTACTTC. Translating it yields CASSHGQGLSYEQYF.

This chain joins TRBV4-1 and TRBJ1-2, with D uncertain. The CDR3 has 15 amino acids. The V and J ends lost 0 bases and 4 bases respectively, with 12 bases between them. CDR1 and CDR2 (germline): MGHRA, YSYEKL. CDR3 loop: CASSQERAVLYGYTF. In DNA form, the CDR3 reads TGCGCCAGCAGCCAAGAACGGGCAGTACTCTATGGCTACACCTTC.

This chain uses TRBV28 with TRBJ1-4, with 7 positions matching TRBD1. Germline V gene lookup returns CDR1 MDHEN and CDR2 SYDVKM. The length of the CDR3 is 15 residues. The V segment lost 2 bases and the J segment 3 bases; nucleotides outside the gene matches: 3. Here the CDR3 reads CASSLEGAPNEKLFF. Written as DNA, the CDR3 is TGTGCCAGCAGTTTAGAGGGGGCCCCTAATGAAAAACTGTTTTTT. The variable domain in full, with the rest retrieved from reference TRBV28 and TRBJ1-4, is DVKVTQSSRYLVKRTGEKVFLECVQDMDHENMFWYRQDPGLGLRLIYFSYDVKMKEKGDIPEGYSVSREKKERFSLILESASTNQTSMYLCASSLEGAPNEKLFFGSGTQLSVL.